One sample yielded the 13 T cell receptor beta chains listed below, sequenced in a study of blood T cell repertoires in COVID-19 (dated by TCRdb to 2019 to 2021). Library preparation was by the immunoSEQ multiplex PCR assay. Here the immuneACCESS table is served through TCRdb, limited to in-frame sequences with V and J called. Missing clones are a known gap in these copies; in checked studies unresolved V genes cover under half, and the rest lacks a known reason. The table for this sample lists 100,000 to 150,000 clones; about 83% of them were counted only once. The top ten clonotypes cover about 3.9% of the sample. The sample taken for sequencing was peripheral blood. Receptor source: a man aged 60 to 75 with acute or convalescent COVID-19.

The chain is built from TRBV12-3 or TRBV12-4 and TRBJ2-7; TRBD1 is a possible D gene (6 bases). CDR3 length: 13 amino acids. Trimming took off 5 bases at V and 2 bases at J, with 10 bases between the two ends. CDR3 sequence (DNA): TGTGCCAGCAGTGTAGGACAGACCTACGAGCAGTACTTC. It translates to CASSVGQTYEQYF.

The rearrangement joins TRBV15 to TRBJ2-5; 8 bases fit TRBD1. CDR1 and CDR2 from the germline V gene are LNHNV and YYDKDF (reference sequence). The CDR3 is 16 residues long. V was clipped by 3 bases and J by 5 bases; unmatched bases: 11. The CDR3 nucleotides read TGTGCCACCAGCAGTGCGGGGCAGGGGGCAGGCGAGACCCAGTACTTC. Its translation: CATSSAGQGAGETQYF.

The chain links TRBV6-5 to TRBJ2-7; 8 bases match TRBD1. CDR1 is MNHEY and CDR2 is SVGAGI in the germline V gene. Trimming removed 2 bases from V and 4 bases from J; junction bases left unmatched: 4. This CDR3 has 14 residues. Here the CDR3 DNA reads TGTGCCAGCAGTTACAGCCAGGGGGCTTACGAGCAGTACTTC. Translating it yields CASSYSQGAYEQYF.

The chain has TRBV5-1 and TRBJ2-7, with 7 positions matching TRBD2. Germline trimming cut 4 bases from V and 1 base from J; bases unmatched to any gene: 8. Germline CDR1 reads SGHRS; CDR2 reads YFSETQ. This CDR3 is built from 15 residues. CDR3: CASSGGRTRSYEQYF. The CDR3 bases are TGCGCCAGCAGCGGGGGGAGGACTAGGTCCTACGAGCAGTACTTC. The full variable domain, its missing parts supplied by reference TRBV5-1 and TRBJ2-7, is KAGVTQTPRYLIKTRGQQVTLSCSPISGHRSVSWYQQTPGQGLQFLFEYFSETQRNKGNFPGRFSGRQFSNSRSEMNVSTLELGDSALYLCASSGGRTRSYEQYFGPGTRLTVT.

This rearrangement joins TRBV6-5 to TRBJ1-5; 7 bases are a match to TRBD1. CDR1 is MNHEY and CDR2 is SVGAGI in the germline V gene. Trimming cost V 6 bases and J 7 bases; bases outside gene matches: 12. CDR3 size: 15 residues. CDR3 residues: CASSLTTGLEQPQHF. CDR3 DNA sequence: TGTGCCAGCAGCCTAACGACAGGGTTGGAGCAGCCCCAGCATTTT.

This clone was observed once. The chain recombines TRBV6-2 or TRBV6-3 with TRBJ2-2; TRBD2 might be the D (5 bases). V dropped 2 bases and J dropped 7 bases, with 8 bases sitting between them. Germline V gene lookup returns CDR1 MNHEY and CDR2 SVGEGT. CDR3 length: 13 amino acids. The CDR3 is CASSYLASGELFF. The CDR3 nucleotides are TGTGCCAGCAGTTACCTAGCCAGCGGGGAGCTGTTTTTT.

The chain recombines TRBV30 with TRBJ2-3; D is undetermined. The germline V gene has CDR1 GTSNPN and CDR2 SVGIG (reference sequence). Trimming removed 4 bases at V and 4 bases at J, with 15 bases between. There are 14 residues in the CDR3. CDR3 nucleotides: TGTGCCTGGATGGGTTCGTTCCGGGCAGATACGCAGTATTTT. Translation: CAWMGSFRADTQYF.

This clone is a singleton in its sample. The V and J genes are TRBV28 and TRBJ1-4; D remains unclear. The CDR3 extends over 11 amino acids. The germline gives CDR1 MDHEN, CDR2 SYDVKM. V lost 7 bases to trimming and J lost 8 bases, with 8 bases between them. The CDR3 is CASTLREKLFF. CDR3 coding DNA: TGTGCCAGCACCCTACGGGAAAAACTGTTTTTT.

The rearrangement joins TRBV28 to TRBJ2-6; D is ambiguous. This CDR3 spans 15 amino acids. Trimming stripped 10 bases from V and 1 base from J, with 14 bases between. The V gene's germline CDR1 is MDHEN and CDR2 SYDVKM. The CDR3 loop is CATHSTVSGANVLTF. The CDR3 coding sequence is TGTGCCACCCACTCAACGGTTTCTGGGGCCAACGTCCTGACTTTC.

The genes are TRBV5-1 and TRBJ2-5; weak D call: TRBD1 (6 bases). The V end was cut by 2 bases, the J end by 4 bases, with 18 bases between. In germline, CDR1 is SGHRS, CDR2 YFSETQ. CDR3 length: 16 residues. The CDR3: CASSFLSTGNPETQYF. For the CDR3, the DNA is TGCGCCAGCAGCTTCCTCTCGACAGGAAACCCAGAGACCCAGTACTTC. The entire variable domain, with the rest obtained from reference TRBV5-1 and TRBJ2-5, is as follows: KAGVTQTPRYLIKTRGQQVTLSCSPISGHRSVSWYQQTPGQGLQFLFEYFSETQRNKGNFPGRFSGRQFSNSRSEMNVSTLELGDSALYLCASSFLSTGNPETQYFGPGTRLLVL.

The chain joins TRBV5-1 to TRBJ2-5; D unclear. Germline V gene sequence: CDR1 SGHRS, CDR2 YFSETQ. V was trimmed by 0 bases and J by 2 bases, leaving 11 bases between them. The CDR3 consists of 15 residues. The CDR3, as DNA: TGCGCCAGCAGCTTGGGAGTTCAGGCTCAAGAGACCCAGTACTTC. Amino acids: CASSLGVQAQETQYF.

This chain connects TRBV12-5 to TRBJ2-3; 9 nucleotides align to TRBD2. V shed 1 base, J shed 3 bases, and the junction held 5 bases outside the gene matches. CDR3 size: 16 residues. Germline-derived CDR1 and CDR2 are LGHNT and FRNRAP. The CDR3: CASGLGLAGVTDTQYF. The CDR3, as DNA: TGTGCTAGTGGTTTGGGTTTAGCGGGAGTGACAGATACGCAGTATTTT. Together with reference TRBV12-5 and TRBJ2-3, the CDR3 gives the full variable domain: DARVTQTPRHKVTEMGQEVTMRCQPILGHNTVFWYRQTMMQGLELLAYFRNRAPLDDSGMPKDRFSAEMPDATLATLKIQPSEPRDSAVYFCASGLGLAGVTDTQYFGPGTRLTVL.

The genes are TRBV28 and TRBJ1-6; D not certain. Germline assignment: CDR1 MDHEN and CDR2 SYDVKM. The CDR3 spans 15 residues. Trimming left V 7 bases short and J 0 bases short, with 10 bases between. The CDR3 nucleotides read TGTGCCAGCAATTCCGGTAGCTCCTATAATTCACCCCTCCACTTT. As protein: CASNSGSSYNSPLHF.